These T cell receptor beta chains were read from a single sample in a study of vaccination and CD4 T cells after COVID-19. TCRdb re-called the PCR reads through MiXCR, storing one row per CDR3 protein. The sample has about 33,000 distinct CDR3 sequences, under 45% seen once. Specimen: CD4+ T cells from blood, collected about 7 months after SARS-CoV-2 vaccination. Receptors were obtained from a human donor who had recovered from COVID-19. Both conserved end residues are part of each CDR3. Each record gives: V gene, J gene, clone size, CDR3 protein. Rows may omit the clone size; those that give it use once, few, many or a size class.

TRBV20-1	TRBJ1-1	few	CSAADRGNTEAFF
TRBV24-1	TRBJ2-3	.	CATSGTGSASASTDTQYF
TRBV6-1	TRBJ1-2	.	CASRQGSTENYGYTF
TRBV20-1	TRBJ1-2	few	CSAGPGQGVGGYTF
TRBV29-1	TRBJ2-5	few	CSVELAINGETQYF
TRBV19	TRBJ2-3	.	CASSAFHRTSGSTDTQYF
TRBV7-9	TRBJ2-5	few	CASSLSRASQETQYF
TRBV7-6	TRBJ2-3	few	CASSLRLAETLGTDTQYF
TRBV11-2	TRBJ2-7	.	CASSPQSSGRYEQYF
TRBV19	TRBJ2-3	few	CASGQDSTDTQYF
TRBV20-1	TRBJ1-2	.	CSAIDGSYGYTF